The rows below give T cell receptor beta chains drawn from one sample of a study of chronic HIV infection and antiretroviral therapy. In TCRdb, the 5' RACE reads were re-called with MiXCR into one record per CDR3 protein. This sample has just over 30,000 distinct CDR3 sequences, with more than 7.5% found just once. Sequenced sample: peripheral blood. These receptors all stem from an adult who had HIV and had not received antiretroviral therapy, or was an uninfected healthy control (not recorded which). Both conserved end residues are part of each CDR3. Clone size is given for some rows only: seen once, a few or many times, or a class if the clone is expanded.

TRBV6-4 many CASSEGRGTGELFF
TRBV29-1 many CSVDSRYETANTEAFF
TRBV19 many CASSPTGANTGELFF
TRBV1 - CTSSQDRGRSPLHF
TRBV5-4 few CASSPLAGGATDTQYF
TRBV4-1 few CASSQDLAGGPYNEQFF
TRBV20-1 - CSAPGLAGAQYF
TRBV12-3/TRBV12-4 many CASSLSGSEAFF
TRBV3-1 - CDSSQDRGATKAFF
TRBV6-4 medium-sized CASSEGDTGELFF
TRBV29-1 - CSIDTGGHGYTF
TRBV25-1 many CASTPPGTTYEQYF
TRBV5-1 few CASNLREYQETQYF
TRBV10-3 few CAISESCGDTQYF
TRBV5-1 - CASSLGLGSNQPQHF
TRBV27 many CASSLGRGSTQYF
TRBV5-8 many CASSLTPSNQPQHF
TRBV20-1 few CSARQGSDEQYF
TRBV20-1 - CSASHTGRAGANVLTF
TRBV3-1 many CASRHGDIPTGELFF
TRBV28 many CASSRAREQYF
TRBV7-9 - CASSFSGFAEAFF
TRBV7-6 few CASSLGRNQPQHF
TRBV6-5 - CASSRTSGGADEQFF
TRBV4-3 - CASSPDVATNEKLFF
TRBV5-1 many CASSLEPGLDTQYF
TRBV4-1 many CASSQTSPQGTEAFF
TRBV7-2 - CASSYRGEQPRHF
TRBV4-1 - CASTEDPPHQYNEQFF
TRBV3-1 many CASSPQGWTEAFF
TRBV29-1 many CSVEDETEANYGYTF
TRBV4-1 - CASSQDRDTEAFF
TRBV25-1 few CATSRGASGYTF
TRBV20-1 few CSAPRAGQRGGDEQFF
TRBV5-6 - CASSPDTNNSPLHF
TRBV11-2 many CASSWMREGTDTQYF